Listed below are T cell receptor beta chains from one sample, sequenced in a study of T cell responses to AZD1222 COVID-19 vaccine. Produced via immunoSEQ multiplex PCR; TCRdb's table is partial and in-frame only. The profile shows tens of thousands of clones, around 80% of them singletons. The sequenced sample was peripheral blood, obtained 28 days after the second AZD1222 dose. Source of these receptors: an adult who received the AZD1222 COVID-19 vaccine. Both conserved end residues are part of each CDR3. A D gene is named only where the DNA matches it firmly. Rows may omit the clone size; those that give it use once, few, many or a size class.

V gene: TRBV6-5; D gene: NA; J gene: TRBJ2-2; clone size: NA; CDR3 DNA: TGTGCCAGCAGGAGCGGGTCCAACACCGGGGAGCTGTTTTTT; CDR3 protein: CASRSGSNTGELFF
V gene: TRBV28; D gene: TRBD1; J gene: TRBJ1-5; clone size: NA; CDR3 DNA: TGTGCCAGCAGTCCGACAGGGGGACGCAATCAGCCCCAGCATTTT; CDR3 protein: CASSPTGGRNQPQHF
V gene: TRBV20-1; D gene: NA; J gene: TRBJ1-2; clone size: NA; CDR3 DNA: TGCAGTGCTAGAGATGATGGCTACACCTTC; CDR3 protein: CSARDDGYTF
V gene: TRBV4-1; D gene: TRBD1; J gene: TRBJ2-1; clone size: NA; CDR3 DNA: TGCGCCAGCAGCCAAGGACAGGGATACAATGAGCAGTTCTTC; CDR3 protein: CASSQGQGYNEQFF
V gene: TRBV10-3; D gene: TRBD2; J gene: TRBJ2-7; clone size: NA; CDR3 DNA: TGTGCCATCAGTGCGACTAGCGGGAGGGCCTACGAGCAGTACTTC; CDR3 protein: CAISATSGRAYEQYF
V gene: TRBV9; D gene: TRBD1; J gene: TRBJ2-3; clone size: few; CDR3 DNA: TGTGCCAGCAGCGGACAGGGGGGAACGGATACGCAGTATTTT; CDR3 protein: CASSGQGGTDTQYF
V gene: TRBV7-9; D gene: NA; J gene: TRBJ2-7; clone size: NA; CDR3 DNA: TGTGCCAGCAGCCCCCGGGGACGGACTAACTACGAGCAGTACTTC; CDR3 protein: CASSPRGRTNYEQYF
V gene: TRBV10-3; D gene: NA; J gene: TRBJ1-1; clone size: once; CDR3 DNA: TGTGCCATCACAGCAGGGGTAAGAAACACTGAAGCTTTCTTT; CDR3 protein: CAITAGVRNTEAFF
V gene: TRBV20-1; D gene: NA; J gene: TRBJ1-1; clone size: NA; CDR3 DNA: TGCAGTGCTACCTCACGTCCTGAAGCTTTCTTT; CDR3 protein: CSATSRPEAFF
V gene: TRBV7-8; D gene: TRBD2; J gene: TRBJ2-7; clone size: NA; CDR3 DNA: TGTGCCAGCAGCCAGGGACTAGCGGGAGTTTTAATGGGCGAGCAGTACTTC; CDR3 protein: CASSQGLAGVLMGEQYF
V gene: TRBV15; D gene: NA; J gene: TRBJ2-5; clone size: NA; CDR3 DNA: TGTGCCACCAGCAGGTTCGGGGAAAAAACCCAGTACTTC; CDR3 protein: CATSRFGEKTQYF
V gene: TRBV5-4; D gene: TRBD1; J gene: TRBJ1-2; clone size: NA; CDR3 DNA: TGTGCCAGCAGCTCGGGGGACAGCTCTTTGGGTGGCTACACCTTC; CDR3 protein: CASSSGDSSLGGYTF
V gene: TRBV12-3/TRBV12-4; D gene: NA; J gene: TRBJ1-1; clone size: NA; CDR3 DNA: TGTGCCAGCCTGAGAAACCGGAACACTGAAGCTTTCTTT; CDR3 protein: CASLRNRNTEAFF
V gene: TRBV5-1; D gene: TRBD1; J gene: TRBJ2-6; clone size: NA; CDR3 DNA: TGCGCCAGCAGCTCCGGGACAGCGAGCTCTGGGGCCAACGTCCTGACTTTC; CDR3 protein: CASSSGTASSGANVLTF
V gene: TRBV19; D gene: NA; J gene: TRBJ2-7; clone size: NA; CDR3 DNA: TGTGCCAGTAGTATGAGGGACGGCCCCTACGAGCAGTACTTC; CDR3 protein: CASSMRDGPYEQYF
V gene: TRBV10-3; D gene: NA; J gene: TRBJ2-3; clone size: few; CDR3 DNA: TGTGCCATCGACGAGTATGGCACAGATACGCAGTATTTT; CDR3 protein: CAIDEYGTDTQYF
V gene: TRBV29-1; D gene: TRBD2; J gene: TRBJ2-7; clone size: NA; CDR3 DNA: TGCAGCGTGGCCGGGACTAGCGGGAGGAGCTCCTACGAGCAGTACTTC; CDR3 protein: CSVAGTSGRSSYEQYF
V gene: TRBV10-3; D gene: TRBD2; J gene: TRBJ2-7; clone size: NA; CDR3 DNA: TGTGCCATCAGGGGGACTAGCGGTTCCCACGAGCAGTACTTC; CDR3 protein: CAIRGTSGSHEQYF
V gene: TRBV28; D gene: NA; J gene: TRBJ1-4; clone size: once; CDR3 DNA: TGTGCCAGCAGTTTAGGGTCCGGGGGTTGGGATGAAAAACTGTTTTTT; CDR3 protein: CASSLGSGGWDEKLFF
V gene: TRBV28; D gene: NA; J gene: TRBJ1-5; clone size: NA; CDR3 DNA: TGTGCCAGCAGTTCCGTTTACGACAGGAGCAATCAGCCCCAGCATTTT; CDR3 protein: CASSSVYDRSNQPQHF
V gene: TRBV7-9; D gene: NA; J gene: TRBJ2-7; clone size: medium-sized; CDR3 DNA: TGTGCCAGCAGCTTCCCCAGGGAGGACTACGAGCAGTACTTC; CDR3 protein: CASSFPREDYEQYF
V gene: TRBV12-3/TRBV12-4; D gene: NA; J gene: TRBJ2-7; clone size: few; CDR3 DNA: TGTGCCAGCAGTTTAAGAGCGGACGAGCAGTACTTC; CDR3 protein: CASSLRADEQYF
V gene: TRBV7-2; D gene: TRBD2; J gene: TRBJ2-7; clone size: NA; CDR3 DNA: TGTGCCAGCAGCTTAGGATTTGGCGCGGGAGTATACGAGCAGTACTTC; CDR3 protein: CASSLGFGAGVYEQYF
V gene: TRBV7-2; D gene: NA; J gene: TRBJ2-1; clone size: once; CDR3 DNA: TGTGCCAGCAGCTTAGGGACATTTTCCTACAATGAGCAGTTCTTC; CDR3 protein: CASSLGTFSYNEQFF
V gene: TRBV29-1; D gene: NA; J gene: TRBJ2-3; clone size: NA; CDR3 DNA: TGCAGCGTTGAATCTGATACCCTAGGCCCCCCGAGGGGACTCCCTGCAGATACGCAGTATTTT; CDR3 protein: CSVESDTLGPPRGLPADTQYF
V gene: TRBV30; D gene: TRBD1; J gene: TRBJ1-4; clone size: NA; CDR3 DNA: TGTGCCTGGGCCGACAGGGAGGGGGAAAAACTGTTTTTT; CDR3 protein: CAWADREGEKLFF
V gene: TRBV7-2; D gene: NA; J gene: TRBJ2-3; clone size: few; CDR3 DNA: TGTGCCAGCAGCTTAAGGGCGGAGAGCACAGATACGCAGTATTTT; CDR3 protein: CASSLRAESTDTQYF
V gene: TRBV7-3; D gene: TRBD2; J gene: TRBJ2-1; clone size: NA; CDR3 DNA: TGTGCCAGCAGCTCCTCCGGGACTACTGTAGCGAGTGAGCAGTTCTTC; CDR3 protein: CASSSSGTTVASEQFF
V gene: TRBV10-3; D gene: NA; J gene: TRBJ1-5; clone size: NA; CDR3 DNA: TGTGCCATCAGTTGGGACAGCAATCAGCCCCAGCATTTT; CDR3 protein: CAISWDSNQPQHF
V gene: TRBV5-1; D gene: NA; J gene: TRBJ2-3; clone size: NA; CDR3 DNA: TGCGCCAGCAGATACCGACTAGTCGGGGGAAGCACAGATACGCAGTATTTT; CDR3 protein: CASRYRLVGGSTDTQYF
V gene: TRBV29-1; D gene: NA; J gene: TRBJ2-1; clone size: NA; CDR3 DNA: TGCAGCGTTGATAGGTCGGGACCTCCGGTGTTTGAGCAGTTCTTC; CDR3 protein: CSVDRSGPPVFEQFF
V gene: TRBV5-1; D gene: NA; J gene: TRBJ2-3; clone size: NA; CDR3 DNA: TGCGCCAGCTCCCTCGGAGGGGTGGGAGATACGCAGTATTTT; CDR3 protein: CASSLGGVGDTQYF
V gene: TRBV9; D gene: NA; J gene: TRBJ2-3; clone size: once; CDR3 DNA: TGTGCCAGCAGCGAGGACCTCTCCGGGAGCACAGATACGCAGTATTTT; CDR3 protein: CASSEDLSGSTDTQYF
V gene: TRBV4-3; D gene: TRBD2; J gene: TRBJ2-5; clone size: NA; CDR3 DNA: TGCGCCAGCAGCCACGAAACCGGGACTAGCGGGAGGGAGACCCAGTACTTC; CDR3 protein: CASSHETGTSGRETQYF
V gene: TRBV7-2; D gene: NA; J gene: TRBJ2-7; clone size: NA; CDR3 DNA: TGTGCCAGCAGCTCGGGACTGATAGGAGCTTATGGTTTTGAGCAGTACTTC; CDR3 protein: CASSSGLIGAYGFEQYF
V gene: TRBV7-3; D gene: NA; J gene: TRBJ2-2; clone size: NA; CDR3 DNA: TGTGCCAGCAGCTCGGTCCGCGGGGAGCTGTTTTTT; CDR3 protein: CASSSVRGELFF
V gene: TRBV7-8; D gene: TRBD2; J gene: TRBJ2-1; clone size: once; CDR3 DNA: TGTGCCAGCACCGCATACGGGAGGGGGTACAATGAGCAGTTCTTC; CDR3 protein: CASTAYGRGYNEQFF
V gene: TRBV27; D gene: TRBD1; J gene: TRBJ2-6; clone size: NA; CDR3 DNA: TGTGCCAGCTGTTTACCGACAGGGGGGGGGACGGCCAACGTCCTGACTTTC; CDR3 protein: CASCLPTGGGTANVLTF
V gene: TRBV3-1/TRBV3-2; D gene: TRBD2; J gene: TRBJ2-7; clone size: NA; CDR3 DNA: TGTGCCAGCAGCCGGACTAGCGGGAGTTACGAGCAGTACTTC; CDR3 protein: CASSRTSGSYEQYF
V gene: TRBV18; D gene: TRBD1; J gene: TRBJ2-3; clone size: NA; CDR3 DNA: TGTGCCAGCTCGAAAGACGGGACAGGGTGGATCTCAGGAGATACGCAGTATTTT; CDR3 protein: CASSKDGTGWISGDTQYF
V gene: TRBV6-4; D gene: NA; J gene: TRBJ1-4; clone size: NA; CDR3 DNA: TGTGCCAGCAGCCCCGGCCGGGACGGTAATGAAAAACTGTTTTTT; CDR3 protein: CASSPGRDGNEKLFF
V gene: TRBV10-3; D gene: TRBD2; J gene: TRBJ2-7; clone size: NA; CDR3 DNA: TGTGCCATCAGTGTTACTAGCGGCTCCTACGAGCAGTACTTC; CDR3 protein: CAISVTSGSYEQYF
V gene: TRBV30; D gene: TRBD1; J gene: TRBJ1-1; clone size: once; CDR3 DNA: TGTGCCTGGAGTGTACCCCGGACAGGGGCGAGCACTGAAGCTTTCTTT; CDR3 protein: CAWSVPRTGASTEAFF
V gene: TRBV11-2; D gene: TRBD1; J gene: TRBJ2-3; clone size: NA; CDR3 DNA: TGTGCCAGCAGCTTAGCGGGGACAGTCACAGATACGCAGTATTTT; CDR3 protein: CASSLAGTVTDTQYF
V gene: TRBV16; D gene: NA; J gene: TRBJ1-4; clone size: few; CDR3 DNA: TGTGCCAGCAGACCGGGCCAAAGGGCGGCTAATGAAAAACTGTTTTTT; CDR3 protein: CASRPGQRAANEKLFF
V gene: TRBV6-5; D gene: NA; J gene: TRBJ1-3; clone size: NA; CDR3 DNA: TGTGCCAGCAGGTCGGGGGGGGCTGGAAACACCATATATTTT; CDR3 protein: CASRSGGAGNTIYF
V gene: TRBV5-1; D gene: TRBD1; J gene: TRBJ2-7; clone size: NA; CDR3 DNA: TGCGCCAGCAGCAAGGAGCAGGGGGCACGTGAGCAGTACTTC; CDR3 protein: CASSKEQGAREQYF
V gene: TRBV7-2; D gene: NA; J gene: TRBJ1-1; clone size: once; CDR3 DNA: TGTGCCAGCAGCTTCTACAGGGTTGGGTCTGAAGCTTTCTTT; CDR3 protein: CASSFYRVGSEAFF
V gene: TRBV11-2; D gene: NA; J gene: TRBJ1-1; clone size: NA; CDR3 DNA: TGTGCCAGCAGCGCCTCCAGGGAGTGGCTTTTGAACACTGAAGCTTTCTTT; CDR3 protein: CASSASREWLLNTEAFF
V gene: TRBV7-9; D gene: NA; J gene: TRBJ2-7; clone size: few; CDR3 DNA: TGTGCCAGCAGCCTACAGGGACCCCCCTACGAGCAGTACTTC; CDR3 protein: CASSLQGPPYEQYF
V gene: TRBV19; D gene: NA; J gene: TRBJ1-6; clone size: NA; CDR3 DNA: TGTGCCAGTAGCCAAGCCGCAGGTCAGGGAGGATCCGCGGATTCACCCCTCCACTTT; CDR3 protein: CASSQAAGQGGSADSPLHF
V gene: TRBV24-1; D gene: NA; J gene: TRBJ2-2; clone size: NA; CDR3 DNA: TGTGCCACCAGTGACCAGACAACCGGAAGGGCCGGGGAGCTGTTTTTT; CDR3 protein: CATSDQTTGRAGELFF
V gene: TRBV4-2; D gene: TRBD1; J gene: TRBJ1-4; clone size: medium-sized; CDR3 DNA: TGTGCCAGCAGCCCCCAGTTGGGAGGGACAGGGGCTGAAAAACTGTTTTTT; CDR3 protein: CASSPQLGGTGAEKLFF
V gene: TRBV6-5; D gene: NA; J gene: TRBJ2-2; clone size: NA; CDR3 DNA: TGTGCCAGCAGTACAGGAGCGGGCGGGGAGCTGTTTTTT; CDR3 protein: CASSTGAGGELFF
V gene: TRBV7-2; D gene: TRBD1; J gene: TRBJ2-1; clone size: once; CDR3 DNA: TGTGCCAGCAGCTTAAGGGGACAGGGTTTGTTAAATGAGCAGTTCTTC; CDR3 protein: CASSLRGQGLLNEQFF
V gene: TRBV25-1; D gene: NA; J gene: TRBJ2-3; clone size: NA; CDR3 DNA: TGTGCCAGCAGTGAAGAGGGTGTCTCCAGGCCCACAGATACGCAGTATTTT; CDR3 protein: CASSEEGVSRPTDTQYF
V gene: TRBV29-1; D gene: TRBD2; J gene: TRBJ2-5; clone size: NA; CDR3 DNA: TGCAGCGCTCCCCAAGCGGGAGGGTTTGAGACCCAGTACTTC; CDR3 protein: CSAPQAGGFETQYF
V gene: TRBV6-2/TRBV6-3; D gene: TRBD2; J gene: TRBJ2-1; clone size: NA; CDR3 DNA: TGTGCCAGCAGCCCTTCGCCTCTAGCGGGAGGCGCGTACAATGAGCAGTTCTTC; CDR3 protein: CASSPSPLAGGAYNEQFF
V gene: TRBV30; D gene: NA; J gene: TRBJ1-4; clone size: NA; CDR3 DNA: TGTGCCTGCTCTAGGGGTGAAAAACTGTTTTTT; CDR3 protein: CACSRGEKLFF